The 13 T cell receptor beta chains below were found in one sample sequenced in a study of T cells in narcolepsy. Produced via immunoSEQ multiplex PCR; TCRdb's table is partial and in-frame only. The top ten hold 2% to 3% of the sample, which has about 34,000 clones, 82% seen once. The sequenced sample was CD45RA- memory CD4+ T cells from PBMCs. Source of these receptors: a human donor with narcolepsy.

This chain joins TRBV28 and TRBJ1-5, with D hard to call. The V end lost 1 base, the J end lost 0 bases, and 16 bases lay between the germline ends. The CDR3 has 18 residues. Germline CDR1 reads MDHEN; CDR2 reads SYDVKM. This CDR3 reads CASSLSYDPFNSNQPQHF. In nucleotides, the CDR3 is TGTGCCAGCAGTTTATCTTACGACCCTTTTAATAGCAATCAGCCCCAGCATTTT.

The CDR3 region is CASNPGHSITDTQYF. CDR3 bases: TGTGCCAGTAACCCGGGACACTCGATCACAGATACGCAGTATTTT. This chain uses TRBV19 with TRBJ2-3; the D gene is possibly TRBD1 (6 bases). The CDR3 is made up of 15 amino acids. Germline V gene lookup returns CDR1 LNHDA and CDR2 SQIVND (reference sequence). Deletions cut 7 bases from V and 2 bases from J, with 16 bases between.

As concerns this clone: One end of the junction is discordant with germline, which a read error may explain. The V call is TRBV2, the J call TRBJ2-5, with D possibly TRBD1 on 5 matching bases. Per the germline V gene, CDR1 is SNHLY and CDR2 is FYNNEI. This CDR3 is 13 amino acids long. The CDR3 reads CASSERGQGTQYF. In DNA, the CDR3 is TGTGCCAGCAGTGAACGCGGACAAGGGACCCAGTACTTC.

The chain has TRBV6-5 and TRBJ1-6, with 10 bases aligning to TRBD1. V was pared by 2 bases and J by 7 bases, with 2 bases of the junction left unmatched. From germline, CDR1 is MNHEY and CDR2 SVGAGI. The CDR3 sequence is 15 residues long. This CDR3 is CASSYAGQGNSPLHF. The CDR3 DNA reads TGTGCCAGCAGTTACGCGGGACAGGGGAATTCACCCCTCCACTTT.

The chain joins TRBV5-1 to TRBJ2-1; 7 bases agree with TRBD1. CDR1 is SGHRS, CDR2 YFSETQ, per germline. This CDR3 is built from 14 residues. V lost 2 bases and J lost 8; bases outside the gene matches: 7. In nucleotides, the CDR3 is TGCGCCAGCAGCTTTGACAGGGTTCTCGATGAGCAGTTCTTC. Translation: CASSFDRVLDEQFF.

V gene TRBV28 combines with J gene TRBJ1-2; 8 nucleotides agree with TRBD1. This CDR3 spans 16 amino acids. The junction had 11 bases not matched to a gene; V was cut back by 4 bases and J by 4 bases. Germline V lookup: CDR1 MDHEN, CDR2 SYDVKM. The CDR3 DNA reads as TGTGCCAGCAGTTCACACAGGGGGTCGTTTGCCTATGGCTACACCTTC. This encodes CASSSHRGSFAYGYTF.

V usage is TRBV7-8 and J usage is TRBJ2-2; no definite D call. The germline V gene encodes CDR1 SGHVS and CDR2 FQNEAQ. The length of the CDR3 is 11 residues. V lost 3 bases to trimming and J lost 5 bases, with 1 base between them. Here the CDR3 DNA reads TGTGCCAGCAGCTTTACCGGGGAGCTGTTTTTT. Its translation is CASSFTGELFF.

The J gene is TRBJ2-3, the V gene TRBV21-1. TRBV21-1 counts as a pseudogene. The CDR3 length is 14 residues. The CDR3 DNA follows: TGTGCCAGCAGCACATCCGGACGCGAGGATACGCAGTATTTT. It translates to CASSTSGREDTQYF.

This clone was picked up a small number of times. The V call is TRBV30, the J call TRBJ1-2, with 8 positions matching TRBD1. The ends lost 4 bases at V and 7 bases at J; junction bases unmatched: 11. Germline V gene sequence: CDR1 GTSNPN, CDR2 SVGIG (reference sequence). The CDR3 contains 14 residues. The CDR3 is CAWKWGRGLVGYTF. The CDR3 DNA reads as TGTGCCTGGAAGTGGGGCAGGGGGCTCGTTGGCTACACCTTC.

The V gene is TRBV10-3, the J gene TRBJ2-7; D is unclear. CDR3 length: 12 residues. Germline V gene lookup returns CDR1 ENHRY and CDR2 SYGVKD. V was pared by 3 bases and J by 4 bases, with 7 bases between. CDR3 DNA sequence: TGTGCCATCAGTGAACAACAGTACGAGCAGTACTTC. Protein product: CAISEQQYEQYF.

The rearrangement links TRBV5-6 to TRBJ1-5; maybe TRBD1 (5 bases). V lost 4 bases and J 1 base, leaving 18 bases between the germline ends. The CDR3 consists of 17 residues. The V gene's germline CDR1 is SGHDT and CDR2 YYEEEE. Here the CDR3 DNA reads TGTGCCAGCAGCCGCTACGGGACGGGAGGGAGCAATCAGCCCCAGCATTTT. Residues: CASSRYGTGGSNQPQHF.

The V gene is TRBV28, the J gene TRBJ2-7; D uncertain. V was pared by 2 bases and J by 0 bases, with 11 bases between. CDR1 and CDR2 (germline): MDHEN, SYDVKM. The CDR3 is 15 amino acids. The CDR3 loop reads CASSLTDDYSYEQYF. The CDR3 DNA follows: TGTGCCAGCAGTTTAACGGACGATTACTCCTACGAGCAGTACTTC.

This chain joins TRBV7-2 and TRBJ2-2; D is unresolved. Trimming took off 3 bases at V and 0 bases at J, with 8 bases between the two ends. This CDR3 contains 15 residues. Germline V gives CDR1 SGHTA, CDR2 FQGNSA. The CDR3 coding sequence is TGTGCCAGCAGCTTCAGACGGACGAACACCGGGGAGCTGTTTTTT. Its protein is CASSFRRTNTGELFF.